This record concerns one TCR beta chain sequence. Its antigen is not yet known. No quality values exist for individual bases; no much larger clone is one base distant. CDR1 MNHEY and CDR2 SVGAGI are derived from the germline V gene. The junction carries 15 bases between V and J, which are trimmed by 6 bases and 6 bases respectively. The CDR3 runs 14 residues from the cysteine to the phenylalanine. Here the CDR3 DNA is all that survives: 42 bases in frame from base 1. The sample belongs to a study of OX40 agonist ivuxolimab in advanced cancers. For the study in its entirety: Ivuxolimab was a fully human IgG2 agonistic monoclonal antibody targeting the costimulatory receptor OX40 (CD134). In the dose-escalation cohort, approximately 80% of patients were male, and the mean age was roughly 56 years with a range of roughly 20 to 85. The monotherapy dose-escalation portion (N of about 57 patients) of the phase I ivuxolimab trial is reported in the paper. Intravenous ivuxolimab was administered to patients every 2 weeks at six dose levels: 0.01, 0.1, 0.3, 1.5, 3 and 10 mg/kg. Among the approximately 54 dose-escalation patients, some 20 had hepatocellular carcinoma, around 15 melanoma, 9 renal cell carcinoma and 9 head and neck cancer. The purpose of peripheral TCRbeta sequencing was to test whether ivuxolimab changed TCR sequence diversity and led to clonal T-cell expansion. Partial responses occurred in three dose-escalation patients: two with cutaneous melanoma and one with hepatocellular carcinoma. Prior anti-PD-1, anti-PD-L1 or anti-CTLA-4 therapy was permitted, and approximately 39% of dose-escalation patients had received checkpoint inhibitors.

Study-wide findings and limitations: Antigen specificity was not determined for the clonally expanded peripheral T cells. In partial responders in the 0.1-3.0 mg/kg groups, normalized peripheral clonal expansion was found to be among the lowest, especially among CD8+ T cells. On average, CD8+ T cells showed more expanded clones than CD4+ T cells after ivuxolimab. At doses from 0.1 to 3.0 mg/kg, clonal expansion was seen in both CD4+ and CD8+ blood T cells between baseline and week 6. Low levels of normalized T-cell clonal expansion were also seen in some patients who did not respond.

Genomic DNA was isolated from the sorted cells so that the TCRbeta CDR3 region could be sequenced. The immunoSEQ Assay was used to sequence the TCRbeta CDR3 regions. The immuneACCESS repertoire file appears here via TCRdb, limited to in-frame rearrangements. These files lack a portion of the clones; in checked studies, under half of the deficit traces to unresolved V genes, and the cause of the others is not known. The sample table contains tens of thousands of clones; only one count was recorded for roughly nine tenths of them. The ten top clones hold 0.76% of the sample. The trial excluded patients who had a history of autoimmune disease or who were on systemic immunosuppression. Peripheral blood for TCR sequencing was drawn from every dose cohort at baseline, at cycle 4 day 1 and at cycle 7 day 1. The samples were drawn from a first-in-human, open-label, multicenter phase I dose-escalation trial of ivuxolimab. Adults with locally advanced or metastatic melanoma, renal cell carcinoma, hepatocellular carcinoma or head and neck squamous cell carcinoma were enrolled in the trial. CD4+ and CD8+ T cells were sorted separately from peripheral blood before TCR sequencing.

The chain is made from TRBV6-5 and TRBJ2-1; 5 matching bases give a weak D call of TRBD2. Sequences were derived from CD4+ or CD8+ T cells sorted from blood, sampled in a trial of the OX40 agonist ivuxolimab. This sequence was found in an adult with an advanced solid tumor such as melanoma, head and neck, liver or kidney cancer. The bases are TGTGCCAGCAGACCCCAATCGAGGGCCAATGAGCAGTTCTTC. Its amino acids are CASRPQSRANEQFF.